This T cell receptor (beta chain) was sequenced during a study of blood T cells in healthy people across ages. Drawing of peripheral blood yielded roughly 9.3 milliliters from each donor. A second roughly 6 to 12 cycle PCR used barcoded and J-beta primers. TCRdb reanalysed the 5' RACE reads using MiXCR and keeps one entry per CDR3 protein. The table has about 800,000 distinct CDR3 sequences, roughly 25% seen once. These data also featured in a second study, about T cells of mothers and their children. This second report adds: In cDNA synthesis, all of the extracted RNA was used at roughly 1.6 ug per 15 ul.

Sample: blood. The TCR sequence derives from a boy aged 10-17 years in good health.

The CDR3 loop reads CASSTSGKWSPQYF. The CDR3 DNA is TGTGCCAGCAGCACAAGCGGGAAGTGGTCGCCCCAGTACTTC. The chain links TRBV7-2 to TRBJ2-5; TRBD2 agrees at 7 bases. In germline, CDR1 is SGHTA, CDR2 FQGNSA. The CDR3 covers 14 residues. Unmatched junction bases numbered 12, after V lost 5 bases and J lost 9 bases.